This T cell receptor (beta chain) was observed in a study of blood T cell repertoires in COVID-19. The overall study: Sites across the United States, Italy and Spain contributed samples from acute and convalescent COVID-19.

The protocol was immunoSEQ multiplex PCR, while the TCRdb copy is restricted to in-frame clones and leaves out a portion. Found here are under 300,000 clones, about nine tenths of them singletons; the top ten hold under 6.5%. Germline CDR1 is MNHNY and CDR2 is SVGAGI (reference sequence). Trimming cost V 3 bases and J 4 bases, with 15 bases left between them. The CDR3 is 15 amino acids. The study drew participants aged about 18 to 90 years from 20 to 30 US areas. Participant reports of clinical history set cohort assignment. The sequenced material came from PBMCs or T cells enriched from blood (not recorded which). The sequence derives from a woman in her twenties or thirties with acute COVID-19. The gene calls are TRBV6-6 and TRBJ1-2, with a tentative D call TRBD1 (6 bases). CDR3 DNA sequence: TGTGCCAGCAGTTATAGGGCAGGGGCAGGCTATGGCTACACCTTC. Translation: CASSYRAGAGYGYTF.